The sequence of this T cell receptor (beta chain) was determined in a study of blood T cell repertoires in COVID-19. As for the study in general: Both acute and convalescent COVID-19 samples were obtained from the United States, Italy and Spain. In each case, the material was cDNA or gDNA derived from T cells, B-cell-depleted T cells, or PBMCs.

This clone was counted once. As handled by the study authors: Reference gene primer amplification gave nucleated cell count estimates. Using immunoSEQ multiplex PCR, the repertoire was profiled, and TCRdb retains in-frame clones only, with some absent. V, J and clone size derive from that table, while D and trimming were established from the DNA sequence. The repertoire consists of nearly 30,000 clones, with about nine tenths occurring once and the leading ten covering about 8%. V was trimmed by 3 bases and J by 6 bases, leaving 5 bases between them. CDR3 length: 11 amino acids. Germline V gives CDR1 MNHNS, CDR2 SASEGT.

This rearrangement joins TRBV6-1 to TRBJ1-2, with D hard to call. Sequenced sample: peripheral blood. This TCR came from a man in his sixties or seventies with active or convalescent COVID-19. The CDR3 is CASSDPHGYTF. DNA of the CDR3: TGTGCCAGCAGTGACCCTCATGGCTACACCTTC.